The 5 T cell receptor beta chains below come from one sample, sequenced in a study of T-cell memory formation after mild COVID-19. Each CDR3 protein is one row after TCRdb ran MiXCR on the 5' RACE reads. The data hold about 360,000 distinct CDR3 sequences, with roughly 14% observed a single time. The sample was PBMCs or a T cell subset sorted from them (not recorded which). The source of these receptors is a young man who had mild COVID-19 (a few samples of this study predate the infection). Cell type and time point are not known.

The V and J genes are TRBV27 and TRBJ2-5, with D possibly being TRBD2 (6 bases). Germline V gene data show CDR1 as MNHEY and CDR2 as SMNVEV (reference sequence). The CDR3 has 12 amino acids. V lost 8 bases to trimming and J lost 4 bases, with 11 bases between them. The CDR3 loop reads CASRGAVETQYF. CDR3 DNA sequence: TGTGCCAGCCGCGGGGCTGTAGAGACCCAGTACTTC.

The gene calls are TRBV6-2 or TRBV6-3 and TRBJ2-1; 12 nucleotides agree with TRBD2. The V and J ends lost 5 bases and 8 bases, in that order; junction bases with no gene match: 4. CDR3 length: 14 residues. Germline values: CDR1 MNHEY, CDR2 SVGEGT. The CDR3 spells CASSRLAGDHEQFF. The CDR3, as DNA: TGTGCCAGCAGTCGACTAGCGGGGGACCATGAGCAGTTCTTC.

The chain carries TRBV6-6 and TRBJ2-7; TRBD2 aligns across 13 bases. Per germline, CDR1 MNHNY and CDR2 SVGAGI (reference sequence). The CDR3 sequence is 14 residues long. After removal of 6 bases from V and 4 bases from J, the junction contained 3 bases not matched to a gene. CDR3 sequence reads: CASRLLAGGYEQYV. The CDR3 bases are TGTGCCAGCAGACTACTAGCGGGGGGGTACGAGCAGTACGTC.

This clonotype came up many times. The DNA for the CDR3 is TGTGCCAGCAGCCAAGAAGCGACTAGCGGGGGCAATGAGCAGTTCTTC. Translation gives CASSQEATSGGNEQFF. The rearrangement links TRBV4-2 to TRBJ2-1, with 12 bases fitting TRBD2. The V gene end was trimmed by 0 bases and the J gene end by 6 bases; junction bases not matched to a gene: 3. The CDR3 consists of 16 residues. The germline CDR1 and CDR2 sequences are LGHNA and YNFKEQ.

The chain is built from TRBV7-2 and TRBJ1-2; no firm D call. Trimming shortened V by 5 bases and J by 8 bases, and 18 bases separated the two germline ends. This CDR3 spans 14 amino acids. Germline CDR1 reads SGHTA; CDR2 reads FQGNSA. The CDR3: CASSPLVRGGGYTF. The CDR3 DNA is TGTGCCAGCAGCCCTCTGGTACGGGGTGGAGGCTACACCTTC.